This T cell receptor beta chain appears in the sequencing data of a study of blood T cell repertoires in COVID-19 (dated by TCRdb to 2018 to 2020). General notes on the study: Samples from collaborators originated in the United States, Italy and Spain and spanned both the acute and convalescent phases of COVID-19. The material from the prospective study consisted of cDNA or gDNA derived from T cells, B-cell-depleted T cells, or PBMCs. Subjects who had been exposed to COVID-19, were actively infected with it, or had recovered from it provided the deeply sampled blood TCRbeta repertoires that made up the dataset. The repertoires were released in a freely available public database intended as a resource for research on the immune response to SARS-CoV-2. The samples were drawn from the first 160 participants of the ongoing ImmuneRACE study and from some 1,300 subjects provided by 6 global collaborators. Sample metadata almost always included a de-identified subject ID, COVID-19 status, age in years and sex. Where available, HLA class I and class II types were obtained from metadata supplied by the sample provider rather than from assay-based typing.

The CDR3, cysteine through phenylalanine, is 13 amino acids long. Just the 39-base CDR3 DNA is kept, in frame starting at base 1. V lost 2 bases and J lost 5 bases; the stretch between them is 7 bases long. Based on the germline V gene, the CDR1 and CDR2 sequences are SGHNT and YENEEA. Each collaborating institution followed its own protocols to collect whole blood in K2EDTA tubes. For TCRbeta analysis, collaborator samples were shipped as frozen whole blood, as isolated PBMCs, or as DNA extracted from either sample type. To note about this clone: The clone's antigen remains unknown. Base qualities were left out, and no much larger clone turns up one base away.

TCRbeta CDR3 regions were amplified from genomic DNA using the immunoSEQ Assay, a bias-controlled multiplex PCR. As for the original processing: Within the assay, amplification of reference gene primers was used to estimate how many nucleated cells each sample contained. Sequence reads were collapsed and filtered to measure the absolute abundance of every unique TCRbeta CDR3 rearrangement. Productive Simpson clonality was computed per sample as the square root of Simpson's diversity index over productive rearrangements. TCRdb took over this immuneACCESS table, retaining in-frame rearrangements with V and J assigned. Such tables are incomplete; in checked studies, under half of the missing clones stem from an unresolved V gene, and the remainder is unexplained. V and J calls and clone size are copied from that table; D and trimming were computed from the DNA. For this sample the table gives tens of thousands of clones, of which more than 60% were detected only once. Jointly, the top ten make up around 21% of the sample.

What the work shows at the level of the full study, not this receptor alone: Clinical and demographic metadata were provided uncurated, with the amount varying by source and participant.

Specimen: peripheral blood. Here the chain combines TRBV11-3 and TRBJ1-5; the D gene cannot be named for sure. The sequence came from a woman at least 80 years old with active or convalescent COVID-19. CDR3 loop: CASSLRVYQPQHF. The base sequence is TGTGCCAGCAGCTTACGGGTTTATCAGCCCCAGCATTTT.